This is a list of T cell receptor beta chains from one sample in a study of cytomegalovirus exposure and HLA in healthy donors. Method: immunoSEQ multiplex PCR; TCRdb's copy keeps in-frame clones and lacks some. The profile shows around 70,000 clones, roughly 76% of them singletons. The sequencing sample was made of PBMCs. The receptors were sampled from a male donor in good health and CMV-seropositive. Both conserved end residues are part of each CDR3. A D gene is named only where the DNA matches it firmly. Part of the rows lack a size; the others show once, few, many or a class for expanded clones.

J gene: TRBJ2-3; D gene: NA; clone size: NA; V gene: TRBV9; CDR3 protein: CASSVRQATDTQYF; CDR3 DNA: TGTGCCAGCAGCGTACGACAGGCCACAGATACGCAGTATTTT
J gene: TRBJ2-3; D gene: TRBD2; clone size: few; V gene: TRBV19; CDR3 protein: CASSISSGRAQDTQYF; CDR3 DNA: TGTGCCAGTAGTATATCGAGCGGGAGGGCCCAAGATACGCAGTATTTT
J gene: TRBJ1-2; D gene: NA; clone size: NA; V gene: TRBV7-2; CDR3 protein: CASSSREYYGYTF; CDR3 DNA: TGTGCCAGCAGCTCGAGGGAGTACTATGGCTACACCTTC
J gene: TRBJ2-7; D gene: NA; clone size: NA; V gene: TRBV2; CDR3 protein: CASRLRDNYEQYF; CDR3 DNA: TGTGCCAGCAGACTCCGGGACAACTACGAGCAGTACTTC
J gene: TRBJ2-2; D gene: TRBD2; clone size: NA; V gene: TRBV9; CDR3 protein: CASSVDSGRSTGELFF; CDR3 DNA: TGTGCCAGCAGCGTAGATAGCGGGAGGAGCACCGGGGAGCTGTTTTTT
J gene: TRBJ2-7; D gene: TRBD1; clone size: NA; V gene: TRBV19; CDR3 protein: CASSTPGQAYEQYF; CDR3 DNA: TGTGCCAGTAGTACACCGGGACAGGCCTACGAGCAGTACTTC
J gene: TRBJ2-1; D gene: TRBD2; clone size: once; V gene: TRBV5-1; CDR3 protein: CASSSGSGAGVNEQFF; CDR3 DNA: TGCGCCAGCAGCTCAGGAAGCGGAGCGGGGGTCAATGAGCAGTTCTTC
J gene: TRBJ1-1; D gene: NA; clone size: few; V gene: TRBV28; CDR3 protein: CASSYPRGPGTEAFF; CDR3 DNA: TGTGCCAGCAGTTATCCCAGAGGGCCGGGGACTGAAGCTTTCTTT
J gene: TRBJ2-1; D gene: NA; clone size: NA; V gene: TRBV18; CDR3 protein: CASSPQGYNEQFF; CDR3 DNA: TGTGCCAGCTCACCTCAGGGATACAATGAGCAGTTCTTC
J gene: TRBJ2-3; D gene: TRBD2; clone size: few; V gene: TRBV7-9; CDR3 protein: CASTASGGVRVDTQYF; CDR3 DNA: TGTGCCAGCACCGCTAGCGGGGGGGTCCGTGTAGATACGCAGTATTTT
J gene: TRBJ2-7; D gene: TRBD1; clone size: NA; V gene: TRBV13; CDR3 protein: CASSGRDRGSYEQYF; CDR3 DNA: TGTGCCAGCAGCGGAAGGGACAGGGGATCCTACGAGCAGTACTTC
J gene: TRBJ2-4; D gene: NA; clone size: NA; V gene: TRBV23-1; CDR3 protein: CASSHSGTQGRKNIQYF; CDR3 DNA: TGCGCCAGCAGTCATTCCGGGACACAGGGGAGGAAAAACATTCAGTACTTC
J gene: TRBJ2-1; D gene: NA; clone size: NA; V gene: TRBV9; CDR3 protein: CASSVDQGNYNEQFF; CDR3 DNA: TGTGCCAGCAGCGTAGATCAGGGTAATTACAATGAGCAGTTCTTC
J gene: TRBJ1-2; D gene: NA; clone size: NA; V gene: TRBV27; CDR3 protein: CASTSSTRNYGYTF; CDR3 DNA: TGTGCCAGCACCTCCTCAACCCGGAACTATGGCTACACCTTC
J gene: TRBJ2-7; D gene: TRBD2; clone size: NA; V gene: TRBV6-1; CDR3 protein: CASSAAGTSGGPSYEQYF; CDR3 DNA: TGTGCCAGCAGTGCAGCCGGGACTAGCGGAGGACCTTCCTACGAGCAGTACTTC
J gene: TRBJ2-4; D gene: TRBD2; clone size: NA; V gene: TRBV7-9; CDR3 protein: CASSLLSGGKNIQYF; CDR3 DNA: TGTGCCAGCAGCTTACTCAGCGGGGGGAAAAACATTCAGTACTTC
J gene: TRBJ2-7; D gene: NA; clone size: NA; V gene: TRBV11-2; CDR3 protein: CASSPRLSRYEQYF; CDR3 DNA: TGTGCCAGCAGCCCTAGACTATCGCGTTACGAGCAGTACTTC
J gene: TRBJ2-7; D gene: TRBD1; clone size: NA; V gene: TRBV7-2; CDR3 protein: CASSPGTVYEQYF; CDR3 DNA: TGTGCCAGCAGCCCCGGGACAGTCTACGAGCAGTACTTC
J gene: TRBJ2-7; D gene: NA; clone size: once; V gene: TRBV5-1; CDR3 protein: CASSSYSTPGYEQYF; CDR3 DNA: TGCGCCAGCAGCTCTTACAGTACCCCCGGCTACGAGCAGTACTTC
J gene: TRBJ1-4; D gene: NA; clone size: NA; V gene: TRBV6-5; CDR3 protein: CASSYSTATNEKLFF; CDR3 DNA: TGTGCCAGCAGTTACTCAACAGCAACTAATGAAAAACTGTTTTTT
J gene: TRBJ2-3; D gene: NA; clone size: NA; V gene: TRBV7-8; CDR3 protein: CASSLEWEPTDTQYF; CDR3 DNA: TGTGCCAGCAGCTTAGAATGGGAGCCCACAGATACGCAGTATTTT
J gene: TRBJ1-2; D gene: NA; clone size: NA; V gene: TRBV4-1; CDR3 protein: CASSPTQGQVGYTF; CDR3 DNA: TGCGCCAGCAGCCCAACTCAGGGTCAAGTGGGCTACACCTTC
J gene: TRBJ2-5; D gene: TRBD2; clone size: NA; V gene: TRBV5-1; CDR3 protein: CASSSGGVNQETQYF; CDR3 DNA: TGCGCCAGCAGCTCGGGGGGGGTCAACCAAGAGACCCAGTACTTC
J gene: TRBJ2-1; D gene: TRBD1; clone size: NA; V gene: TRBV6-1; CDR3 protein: CASNDRGPHNEQFF; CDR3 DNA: TGTGCCAGCAATGACAGGGGCCCGCACAATGAGCAGTTCTTC
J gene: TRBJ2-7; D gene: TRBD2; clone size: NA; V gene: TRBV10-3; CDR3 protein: CAISESAGTSKNEQYF; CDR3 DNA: TGTGCCATCAGTGAGTCTGCGGGGACTAGTAAGAACGAGCAGTACTTC
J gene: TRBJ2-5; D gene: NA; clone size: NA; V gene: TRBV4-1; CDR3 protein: CASSPWTAGKEQYF; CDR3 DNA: TGCGCCAGCAGCCCATGGACTGCGGGAAAGGAGCAGTACTTC
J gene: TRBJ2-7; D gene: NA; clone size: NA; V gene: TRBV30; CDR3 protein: CAYRPGVPYEQYF; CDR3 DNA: TGTGCTTACCGCCCGGGGGTACCCTACGAGCAGTACTTC
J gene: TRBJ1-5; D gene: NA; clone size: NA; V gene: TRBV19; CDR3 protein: CASSIETGRWVQPQHF; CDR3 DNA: TGTGCCAGTAGTATAGAGACAGGTAGATGGGTTCAGCCCCAGCATTTT
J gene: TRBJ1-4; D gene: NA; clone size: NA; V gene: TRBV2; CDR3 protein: CASRASTTNEKLFF; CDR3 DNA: TGTGCCAGCAGAGCGAGTACAACTAATGAAAAACTGTTTTTT
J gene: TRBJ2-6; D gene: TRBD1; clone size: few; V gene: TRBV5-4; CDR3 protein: CASNPGQGSSGANVLTF; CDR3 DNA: TGTGCCAGCAACCCGGGACAGGGAAGCTCTGGGGCCAACGTCCTGACTTTC
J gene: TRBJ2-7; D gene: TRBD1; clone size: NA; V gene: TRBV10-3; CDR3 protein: CAITQTGARRAGSYEQYF; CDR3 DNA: TGTGCCATCACCCAAACAGGGGCTAGACGGGCGGGTTCCTACGAGCAGTACTTC